A selection of T cell receptor beta chains follows, all from one sample in a study of T cell repertoires in cytomegalovirus infection. A single record per CDR3 protein comes from TCRdb applying MiXCR to the reads. The sample records 80,000 to 130,000 distinct CDR3 sequences, about 22% being singletons. Sequenced sample: CD8+ T cells from PBMCs. The receptors were sampled from a human donor in good health (CMV status not recorded). Some clones in this sample may be carry-over from other donors' samples. Each CDR3 is given without its conserved first and last residue. The order of the fields is J gene, V gene, CDR3 protein.

j_gene: TRBJ2-7; v_gene: TRBV7-9; CDR3aa: ASSSRGGSEQY
j_gene: TRBJ2-1; v_gene: TRBV7-8; CDR3aa: ASSQRGTSGAGDEQF
j_gene: TRBJ2-7; v_gene: TRBV5-1; CDR3aa: ASSPDRPTYEQY
j_gene: TRBJ2-1; v_gene: TRBV29-1; CDR3aa: SVEMDRTQNEQF
j_gene: TRBJ1-5; v_gene: TRBV30; CDR3aa: AWSFRDGNQPQH
j_gene: TRBJ2-5; v_gene: TRBV4-2; CDR3aa: ASSQDTETQY
j_gene: TRBJ1-5; v_gene: TRBV29-1; CDR3aa: SVGQGSNQPQH
j_gene: TRBJ1-2; v_gene: TRBV27; CDR3aa: ASSSGQGVMSGYT
j_gene: TRBJ1-1; v_gene: TRBV30; CDR3aa: AWSIQGGSEAF
j_gene: TRBJ2-1; v_gene: TRBV2; CDR3aa: ASIDFYRGDEQF
j_gene: TRBJ2-1; v_gene: TRBV12-3/TRBV12-4; CDR3aa: ASSLAPAGAPYNEQF
j_gene: TRBJ2-7; v_gene: TRBV9; CDR3aa: ASSVEPGISYEQY
j_gene: TRBJ2-1; v_gene: TRBV4-3; CDR3aa: ASSQDTGGLFNEQF
j_gene: TRBJ2-2; v_gene: TRBV6-2/TRBV6-3; CDR3aa: ASSYSAGGPARELF
j_gene: TRBJ1-5; v_gene: TRBV7-9; CDR3aa: ASSSDIETSQPQH
j_gene: TRBJ2-1; v_gene: TRBV11-2; CDR3aa: ASSSLIGLAGGPLRYNEQF
j_gene: TRBJ2-5; v_gene: TRBV27; CDR3aa: ASSQGVNQETQY
j_gene: TRBJ2-7; v_gene: TRBV6-8; CDR3aa: ASSYSSRGLYEQY
j_gene: TRBJ1-3; v_gene: TRBV7-2; CDR3aa: ASSLGVSSGNTIY
j_gene: TRBJ2-7; v_gene: TRBV12-3/TRBV12-4; CDR3aa: ASSLGMGYEQY
j_gene: TRBJ1-1; v_gene: TRBV7-6; CDR3aa: ASSLSPGRGTEAF
j_gene: TRBJ2-5; v_gene: TRBV5-4; CDR3aa: ASSLPAGGETQY
j_gene: TRBJ2-7; v_gene: TRBV19; CDR3aa: ATAPGTGARYEQY
j_gene: TRBJ1-5; v_gene: TRBV5-6; CDR3aa: ASSLKGNQPQH
j_gene: TRBJ2-5; v_gene: TRBV20-1; CDR3aa: SARDVETSEQETQY
j_gene: TRBJ2-1; v_gene: TRBV7-3; CDR3aa: ARPLSSYNEQF
j_gene: TRBJ2-3; v_gene: TRBV2; CDR3aa: ASSDGTSLADTQY
j_gene: TRBJ2-7; v_gene: TRBV7-9; CDR3aa: ASSSMTSGGSYEQY
j_gene: TRBJ2-5; v_gene: TRBV7-8; CDR3aa: ASSLLLAGGPGETQY
j_gene: TRBJ1-1; v_gene: TRBV12-3/TRBV12-4; CDR3aa: ASSKAGGWDTEAF
j_gene: TRBJ2-3; v_gene: TRBV28; CDR3aa: ASSSGLEIRTQY
j_gene: TRBJ2-7; v_gene: TRBV27; CDR3aa: ASSLFGTGLSSYEQY
j_gene: TRBJ2-5; v_gene: TRBV19; CDR3aa: ASSPGQSIQETQY
j_gene: TRBJ2-1; v_gene: TRBV2; CDR3aa: ASEETSGGVSEQF
j_gene: TRBJ2-3; v_gene: TRBV7-9; CDR3aa: ASSFLAGAADTQY
j_gene: TRBJ2-3; v_gene: TRBV11-3; CDR3aa: ASSLGKSGRHTDTQY
j_gene: TRBJ2-7; v_gene: TRBV2; CDR3aa: ASSADYEQY
j_gene: TRBJ1-2; v_gene: TRBV5-6; CDR3aa: ASSFIGTGDGYT
j_gene: TRBJ2-7; v_gene: TRBV18; CDR3aa: ASSPPGGRINEQY
j_gene: TRBJ2-7; v_gene: TRBV6-2/TRBV6-3; CDR3aa: ASSYYRDRAYEQY
j_gene: TRBJ2-5; v_gene: TRBV6-6; CDR3aa: ASRELAGAQTYQETQY
j_gene: TRBJ2-7; v_gene: TRBV7-8; CDR3aa: ASSLNVGAGGGEQY
j_gene: TRBJ2-7; v_gene: TRBV7-3; CDR3aa: ASSPGLAAEQY
j_gene: TRBJ2-7; v_gene: TRBV7-2; CDR3aa: ASSFGTDYEQY
j_gene: TRBJ1-1; v_gene: TRBV4-1; CDR3aa: ASSQAEGMNTEAF
j_gene: TRBJ2-7; v_gene: TRBV15; CDR3aa: ATSQGKPDEQY
j_gene: TRBJ2-3; v_gene: TRBV12-3/TRBV12-4; CDR3aa: ASSLTDTQY
j_gene: TRBJ2-7; v_gene: TRBV7-2; CDR3aa: ASSPNPGRIYEQY
j_gene: TRBJ2-5; v_gene: TRBV7-8; CDR3aa: ASSAGLAGQETQY
j_gene: TRBJ2-3; v_gene: TRBV20-1; CDR3aa: SAPDALDSGTDTQY
j_gene: TRBJ2-7; v_gene: TRBV5-1; CDR3aa: ASSLDWLGDEQY
j_gene: TRBJ2-7; v_gene: TRBV7-9; CDR3aa: ASREGGDPGNEQY
j_gene: TRBJ2-5; v_gene: TRBV7-6; CDR3aa: ASSPKMGETQY